This TCR beta chain was recorded in a study of shared clonotypes between healthy human individuals. In the sorted-subset replicate PCRs, roughly 210 ng DNA, 25,000 to 35,000 T cell genomes, was used. Assay used: immunoSEQ multiplex PCR; TCRdb lists only in-frame clones, some missing. The table records a few million clones, approximately 90% of them present only once. Per the germline V gene, CDR1 is KGHSH and CDR2 is LQKENI. The CDR3 length is 14 residues. J gave up 5 bases and V 8 bases, and 7 bases lay outside the gene matches. The sequencing sample was made of naive CD4+ T cells from PBMCs. The subset was: CD45RA+ positively selected. The V and J genes are TRBV18 and TRBJ2-5; TRBD2 matches at 11 bases. The TCR sequence derives from a man between 18 and 35 years old in good health. Some clones in this sample may be carry-over from other donors' samples. In DNA, the CDR3 is TGTGCCAGCCTAACCGGGACTAGCGGTGAGACCCAGTACTTC. Its protein product is CASLTGTSGETQYF. Based on the CDR3 plus reference TRBV18 and TRBJ2-5, the full variable domain is NAGVMQNPRHLVRRRGQEARLRCSPMKGHSHVYWYRQLPEEGLKFMVYLQKENIIDESGMPKERFSAEFPKEGPSILRIQQVVRGDSAAYFCASLTGTSGETQYFGPGTRLLVL.